The table lists the clone carrying this T cell receptor (beta chain) with a few counts. Germline assignment: CDR1 GTSNPN and CDR2 SVGIG (reference sequence). The CDR3 spans 14 residues. Trimming cost V 2 bases and J 1 base, with 9 bases left between them. Amplification targeted TCR beta CDR3 regions from RNA transcripts. An initial round of RT-PCR targeting the TCR CDR3 relied on the HTBI primer set. MiXCR, run by TCRdb on the multiplex PCR reads, gives a single entry per CDR3 protein. The sample contains some 420,000 distinct CDR3 sequences, roughly an eighth of which appear only once. The data were taken from a study of T cells in Graves' hyperthyroidism and ophthalmopathy. An absence of ophthalmopathy progression within 18 months meant stable Graves' hyperthyroidism. Diagnosis of hyperthyroidism was new in patients aged 18 to 65, and its duration was under 2 months. Clinical symptoms, serum thyroxine and TRAb, thyroid ultrasound and orbital computed tomography together formed the diagnostic basis.

The sequenced sample was blood. The source of this sequence is a woman between 18 and 29 years old with Graves' hyperthyroidism. V gene TRBV30 combines with J gene TRBJ1-5; D is possibly TRBD1 (5 bases). The CDR3 DNA is TGTGCCTGGAGTCTGGGGCTAAGCAATCAGCCCCAGCATTTT. Translated: CAWSLGLSNQPQHF.